The 9 T cell receptor beta chains given below trace back to one sample, sequenced in a study of glioma-infiltrating T cells. The iRepertoire nested amplicon-rescue multiplex PCR amplified TCR alpha and beta CDR3s from RNA. From the multiplex PCR reads, TCRdb called clonotypes with MiXCR, one entry per CDR3 protein. The data show about 93,000 distinct CDR3 sequences, roughly 40% seen once. Material: glioma tissue, nonneoplastic brain tissue, or PBMCs (not recorded which). These receptors came from a human donor with low-grade glioma or glioblastoma, undergoing nonglioma brain surgery, or in good health (not recorded which).

The chain carries TRBV6-2 or TRBV6-3 and TRBJ2-3; possibly TRBD1 for D (6 bases). Per the germline V gene, CDR1 is MNHEY and CDR2 is SVGEGT. The V gene lost 7 bases and the J gene lost 2 bases, with 16 bases spanning the gap. The CDR3 loop spans 15 amino acids. The CDR3 loop reads CASNVAGAYTDTQYF. CDR3 coding DNA: TGTGCCAGCAACGTAGCAGGGGCATACACAGATACGCAGTATTTT.

The table lists this clonotype with many counts. This chain joins TRBV5-1 and TRBJ2-3; D remains ambiguous. The germline CDR1 and CDR2 sequences are SGHRS and YFSETQ. This CDR3 has 15 amino acids. V lost 0 bases to trimming and J lost 0 bases, with 8 bases between them. CDR3 in amino acids: CASSLVAISTDTQYF. The CDR3 DNA sequence: TGCGCCAGCAGCTTGGTGGCGATTAGCACAGATACGCAGTATTTT.

Ten or more counts support this clonotype. The chain links TRBV28 to TRBJ1-2; D gene unclear. Per the germline V gene, CDR1 is MDHEN and CDR2 is SYDVKM. This CDR3 has 10 residues. The CDR3 bases are TGTGCGGCCTGGGGCTATGGCTACACCTTC. Amino acid sequence: CAAWGYGYTF.

The CDR3 spells CAGVSRNEQFF. The CDR3 DNA reads TGTGCCGGTGTTTCGCGCAATGAGCAGTTCTTC. The chain joins TRBV30 to TRBJ2-1, with unresolved D. Germline V gene lookup returns CDR1 GTSNPN and CDR2 SVGIG (reference sequence). The CDR3 is 11 amino acids. V was trimmed by 8 bases and J by 6 bases, leaving 11 bases between them.

Of note for this clonotype: One end of the junction fails to match germline, which may point to a read error. The rearrangement uses TRBV2 and TRBJ2-1; D call uncertain. Germline lookup yields CDR1 SNHLY and CDR2 FYNNEI. This CDR3 contains 13 residues. The CDR3 sequence: CARSDHFLTEQFF. The CDR3 coding sequence is TGTGCCAGAAGTGACCATTTTCTCACTGAGCAGTTCTTC.

Notes on this clonotype: Relative to the germline gene, one junction end is altered; a read error may explain this. The chain is built from TRBV6-2 or TRBV6-3 and TRBJ2-7, with D possibly TRBD2 on 6 matching bases. Germline CDR1 reads MNHEY; CDR2 reads SVGEGT. The CDR3 spans 13 residues. The CDR3 sequence is CANSYSEEGVKCF. CDR3 coding DNA: TGTGCCAACAGTTATTCTGAGGAGGGTGTAAAGTGCTTC.

This clonotype was counted a few times. A clone one base away is much larger, so this may be a read error. This chain joins TRBV12-3 or TRBV12-4 and TRBJ2-7; tentative D call: TRBD1 (5 bases). The CDR3 runs 14 residues. Trimming took 7 bases from V and 2 from J, leaving 15 bases between them. This CDR3 reads CASIKTRGTYEQYF. CDR3 DNA sequence: TGTGCCAGCATTAAAACAAGGGGCACCTACGAGCAGTACTTC.

This clonotype was observed once. The chain employs TRBV6-5 and TRBJ2-3; 10 bases agree with TRBD2. The germline V gene encodes CDR1 MNHEY and CDR2 SVGAGI. J lost 4 bases, V lost 2 bases, and 9 bases had no gene match. The CDR3 sequence is 17 residues long. The CDR3 reads CASSYGVGLAGADTQYF. For the CDR3, the DNA is TGTGCCAGCAGTTACGGAGTCGGCCTAGCGGGAGCAGATACGCAGTATTTT.

Notes on this clonotype: Being one base from a much bigger clone, this may be a read error. The chain combines TRBV5-1 with TRBJ2-7, with D unresolved. Germline-derived CDR1 and CDR2 are SGHRS and YFSETQ. There are 13 residues in the CDR3. The CDR3 DNA reads TGCGCCTGCAGCTTAAGGGACTCCTACGAGCAGTACTTC. Protein sequence: CACSLRDSYEQYF. The variable domain in full, completed from reference TRBV5-1 and TRBJ2-7, reads KAGVTQTPRYLIKTRGQQVTLSCSPISGHRSVSWYQQTPGQGLQFLFEYFSETQRNKGNFPGRFSGRQFSNSRSEMNVSTLELGDSALYLCACSLRDSYEQYFGPGTRLTVT.